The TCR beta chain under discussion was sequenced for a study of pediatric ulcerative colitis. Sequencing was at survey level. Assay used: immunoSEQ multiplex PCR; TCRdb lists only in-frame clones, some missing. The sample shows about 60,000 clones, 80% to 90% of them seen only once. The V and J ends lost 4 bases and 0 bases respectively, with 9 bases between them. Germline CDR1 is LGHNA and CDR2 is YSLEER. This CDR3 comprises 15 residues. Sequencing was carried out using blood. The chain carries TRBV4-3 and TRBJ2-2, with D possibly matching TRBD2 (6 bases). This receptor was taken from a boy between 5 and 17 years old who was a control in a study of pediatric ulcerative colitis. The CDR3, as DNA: TGCGCCAGCAGCCGCGGGACGGCGAACACCGGGGAGCTGTTTTTT. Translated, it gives CASSRGTANTGELFF.